The rows below give T cell receptor beta chains drawn from one sample of a study of cytomegalovirus exposure and HLA in healthy donors. Here immunoSEQ multiplex PCR was the method, and the copy in TCRdb shows in-frame clones only, minus some. The sample has 110,000 to 150,000 clones, about 94% seen once. The source material was PBMCs. The receptors shown here come from a man aged 18 to 35 in good health and CMV-seropositive. CDR3s include the opening cysteine and the closing phenylalanine or tryptophan. A D gene is named only where the DNA matches it firmly. The size field is filled for only some rows; it gives once, few, many or a size class.

clone_size	cdr3_length	v_call	j_call	d_call	cdr3_aa	cdr3_nt
NA	15	TRBV6-1	TRBJ1-5	NA	CASSAPTWGDQPQHF	TGTGCCAGCAGTGCACCAACATGGGGGGATCAGCCCCAGCATTTT
NA	17	TRBV7-9	TRBJ2-7	TRBD2	CASSSWGLAGGPYEQYF	TGTGCCAGCAGCTCATGGGGACTAGCGGGAGGGCCATACGAGCAGTACTTC
once	15	TRBV2	TRBJ2-1	TRBD2	CASSGGLAGALEQFF	TGTGCCAGCAGTGGGGGACTAGCGGGAGCACTAGAGCAGTTCTTC
NA	14	TRBV11-2	TRBJ2-7	NA	CASSLFPVGYEQYF	TGTGCCAGCAGCTTATTCCCCGTCGGCTACGAGCAGTACTTC
NA	15	TRBV2	TRBJ1-5	TRBD1	CASSLWDSSNQPQHF	TGTGCCAGCAGCTTATGGGACAGTAGCAATCAGCCCCAGCATTTT
NA	16	TRBV27	TRBJ2-1	TRBD2	CASSLRLAGAYNEQFF	TGTGCCAGCAGTCTTCGACTAGCGGGAGCGTACAATGAGCAGTTCTTC
once	14	TRBV25-1	TRBJ2-7	TRBD1	CASSEPGQGHEQYF	TGTGCCAGCAGCGAGCCGGGACAGGGCCACGAGCAGTACTTC
NA	15	TRBV7-6	TRBJ2-5	TRBD2	CASSLSSGKQETQYF	TGTGCCAGCAGCTTATCTAGCGGGAAGCAAGAGACCCAGTACTTC
NA	16	TRBV11-2	TRBJ2-7	NA	CASSFKGLALDYEQYF	TGTGCCAGCAGCTTTAAAGGCCTAGCTTTAGACTACGAGCAGTACTTC
NA	18	TRBV4-1	TRBJ2-5	TRBD2	CASSQVGTSGRAGETQYF	TGCGCCAGCAGCCAAGTGGGGACTAGCGGGAGGGCCGGTGAGACCCAGTACTTC
NA	13	TRBV5-1	TRBJ1-3	NA	CASSEGGGNTIYF	TGCGCCAGCAGTGAGGGTGGTGGAAACACCATATATTTT
NA	13	TRBV7-7	TRBJ2-1	TRBD2	CASSLLVGLEKFF	TGTGCCAGCAGCTTACTGGTGGGACTAGAGAAGTTCTTC
NA	15	TRBV7-8	TRBJ2-7	TRBD2	CASSAQGDGRYEQYF	TGTGCCAGCAGCGCCCAGGGAGACGGGAGGTACGAGCAGTACTTC
NA	16	TRBV30	TRBJ2-7	NA	CAWSSTRSTVSYEQYF	TGTGCCTGGAGTTCGACACGTTCTACTGTGAGCTACGAGCAGTACTTC
NA	15	TRBV9	TRBJ2-7	NA	CASSVGLGRSYEQYF	TGTGCCAGCAGCGTAGGCTTGGGCAGATCCTACGAGCAGTACTTC
NA	13	TRBV29-1	TRBJ2-3	TRBD2	CSIVAGVLDTQYF	TGCAGCATTGTAGCGGGAGTGTTAGATACGCAGTATTTT
NA	15	TRBV2	TRBJ2-7	TRBD2	CASSDGTSVSYEQYF	TGTGCCAGCAGTGACGGGACTAGCGTATCCTACGAGCAGTACTTC
NA	16	TRBV7-2	TRBJ2-7	TRBD1	CASSVSRTGPSYEQYF	TGTGCCAGCAGCGTGAGCCGGACAGGGCCTTCCTACGAGCAGTACTTC
NA	13	TRBV6-6	TRBJ2-7	TRBD1	CASSYPGGYEQYF	TGTGCCAGCAGTTATCCAGGGGGCTACGAGCAGTACTTC
once	15	TRBV2	TRBJ2-7	TRBD1	CASSRGRAIKYEQYF	TGTGCCAGCAGCAGGGGGCGGGCGATTAAGTACGAGCAGTACTTC
NA	12	TRBV7-9	TRBJ2-5	NA	CASSANGETQYF	TGTGCCAGCAGCGCTAATGGAGAGACCCAGTACTTC
once	16	TRBV15	TRBJ2-1	TRBD2	CATSRSSGLAVNEQFF	TGTGCCACCAGCAGAAGTTCGGGACTAGCGGTCAATGAGCAGTTCTTC
NA	14	TRBV5-4	TRBJ2-5	NA	CASSSQQGQETQYF	TGTGCCAGCAGCTCTCAGCAGGGGCAAGAGACCCAGTACTTC
NA	16	TRBV4-1	TRBJ2-7	TRBD2	CASSQDGLLAGVPQYF	TGCGCCAGCAGCCAAGATGGGCTCTTAGCGGGAGTTCCCCAGTACTTC
NA	16	TRBV6-1	TRBJ2-7	TRBD2	CASSGGLAGEIGEQYF	TGTGCCAGCAGTGGAGGACTAGCGGGAGAAATAGGCGAGCAGTACTTC
NA	12	TRBV28	TRBJ2-7	TRBD2	CASRGGTIEQYF	TGTGCCAGCAGGGGTGGGACTATTGAGCAGTACTTC
NA	13	TRBV5-4	TRBJ2-7	NA	CASSSGRGYEQYF	TGTGCCAGCAGTTCGGGGCGGGGCTACGAGCAGTACTTC
NA	15	TRBV27	TRBJ2-5	TRBD2	CASSSRQGGQKTQYF	TGTGCCAGCAGTTCGCGGCAGGGAGGGCAGAAGACCCAGTACTTC
NA	15	TRBV19	TRBJ2-7	NA	CASSIEQGLVYEQYF	TGTGCCAGTAGTATAGAACAGGGTCTAGTCTACGAGCAGTACTTC
NA	18	TRBV7-8	TRBJ1-5	TRBD1	CASTVNPRDRFSNQPQHF	TGTGCCAGCACCGTAAATCCCCGGGACAGATTTAGCAATCAGCCCCAGCATTTT
NA	15	TRBV5-6	TRBJ2-1	NA	CASSPRGTGNNEQFF	TGTGCCAGCAGCCCCAGGGGAACGGGGAACAATGAGCAGTTCTTC
NA	13	TRBV28	TRBJ1-5	TRBD1	CASRQGADQPQHF	TGTGCCAGCAGACAGGGGGCAGATCAGCCCCAGCATTTT
NA	11	TRBV2	TRBJ2-2	NA	CASSVREELFF	TGTGCCAGCAGTGTGAGGGAGGAGCTGTTTTTT
NA	15	TRBV10-3	TRBJ1-2	TRBD1	CAISSGTGLGSGYTF	TGTGCCATCAGCTCCGGGACAGGTCTAGGGAGTGGCTACACCTTC
NA	15	TRBV28	TRBJ1-5	NA	CASEGQMISNQPQHF	TGTGCCAGCGAAGGACAGATGATTAGCAATCAGCCCCAGCATTTT
NA	14	TRBV2	TRBJ1-5	NA	CASTPGGWGQPQHF	TGTGCCAGCACTCCCGGAGGATGGGGTCAGCCCCAGCATTTT
NA	15	TRBV4-1	TRBJ2-2	NA	CASSQDGRVTGELFF	TGCGCCAGCAGCCAAGATGGCCGTGTGACCGGGGAGCTGTTTTTT